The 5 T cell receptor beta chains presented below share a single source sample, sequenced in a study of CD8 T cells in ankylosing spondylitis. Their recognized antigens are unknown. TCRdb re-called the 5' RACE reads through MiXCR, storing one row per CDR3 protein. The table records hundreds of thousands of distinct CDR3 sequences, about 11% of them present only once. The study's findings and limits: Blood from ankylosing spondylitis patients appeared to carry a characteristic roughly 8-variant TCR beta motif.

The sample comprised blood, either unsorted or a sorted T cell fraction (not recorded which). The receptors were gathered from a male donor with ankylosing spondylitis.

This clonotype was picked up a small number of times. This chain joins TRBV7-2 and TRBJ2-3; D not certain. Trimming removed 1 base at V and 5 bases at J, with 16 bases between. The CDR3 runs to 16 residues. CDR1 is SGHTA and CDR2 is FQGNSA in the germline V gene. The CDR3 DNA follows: TGTGCCAGCAGCTTAGTGTTAGGACCCCGGATAGATACGCAGTATTTT. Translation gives CASSLVLGPRIDTQYF.

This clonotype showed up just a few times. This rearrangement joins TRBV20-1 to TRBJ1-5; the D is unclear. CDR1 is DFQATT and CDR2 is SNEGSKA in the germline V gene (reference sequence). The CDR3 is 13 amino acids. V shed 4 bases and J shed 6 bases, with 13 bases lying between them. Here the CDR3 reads CSAKGGNGQPQHF. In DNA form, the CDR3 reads TGCAGTGCTAAAGGAGGGAATGGTCAGCCCCAGCATTTT.

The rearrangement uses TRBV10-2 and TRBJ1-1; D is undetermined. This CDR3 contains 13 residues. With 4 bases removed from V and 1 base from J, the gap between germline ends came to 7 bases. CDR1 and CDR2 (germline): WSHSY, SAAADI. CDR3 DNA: TGCGCCAGCAGTGTCAACGGGAACACTGAAGCTTTCTTT. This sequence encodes CASSVNGNTEAFF.

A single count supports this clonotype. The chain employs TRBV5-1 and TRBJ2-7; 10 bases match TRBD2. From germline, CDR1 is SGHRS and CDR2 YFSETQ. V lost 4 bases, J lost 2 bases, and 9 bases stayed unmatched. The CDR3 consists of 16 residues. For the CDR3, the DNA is TGCGCCAGCAGCCCAAGCGGACTAGCGGCGCCCTACGAGCAGTACTTC. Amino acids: CASSPSGLAAPYEQYF.

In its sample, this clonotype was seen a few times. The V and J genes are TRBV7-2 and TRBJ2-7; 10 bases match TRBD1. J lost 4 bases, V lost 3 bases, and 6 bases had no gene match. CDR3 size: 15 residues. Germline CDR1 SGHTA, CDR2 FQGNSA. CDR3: CASSLDGTGDYEQYF. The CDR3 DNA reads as TGTGCCAGCAGCTTGGACGGGACAGGGGATTACGAGCAGTACTTC.